This T cell receptor (beta chain) was sequenced for a study of cytomegalovirus exposure and HLA in healthy donors. About the research overall: About 200 million T cells yielded 117 million unique TCR beta sequences in earlier analysis. Overall study findings and caveats: It was reportedly the case that the classifier diagnosed cytomegalovirus status with high specificity and sensitivity. Donors were assumed by presence/absence analyses to have roughly uniform sequencing depth. Rarity characterized most TCR sequences, yet some public TCRs appeared in many donors.

Germline assignment: CDR1 SGHNT and CDR2 YYREEE (reference sequence). V was pared by 0 bases and J by 1 base, with 3 bases of the junction left unmatched. The length of the CDR3 is 15 residues. Details on this clone: Its antigen is undetermined.

The PCR had 60 Vbeta and 13 Jbeta primers. Assay: immunoSEQ multiplex PCR; the TCRdb copy retains only in-frame clones and omits some. The sample yields more than 65,000 clones, roughly four fifths seen once. The sequenced sample consisted of PBMCs. The chain recombines TRBV5-4 with TRBJ2-5, with 7 bases fitting TRBD2. The TCR was taken from a woman aged 45-65 years in good health and CMV-seropositive. The CDR3 DNA reads TGTGCCAGCAGCTTGGGGGGGACTATCCAAGAGACCCAGTACTTC. It translates to CASSLGGTIQETQYF.